One and the same sample provided the 2 T cell receptor beta chains below, sequenced in a study of blood T cell repertoires in COVID-19. Some clones are missing from TCRdb's copy, which holds only in-frame ones; the method was immunoSEQ multiplex PCR. This table holds around 63,000 clones, about four fifths found once. The sequenced sample was peripheral blood. These receptors were obtained from a man aged 60 to 75 with COVID-19, enrolled during active disease.

V usage is TRBV11-3 and J usage is TRBJ2-1; 7 positions match TRBD2. Losses at the gene ends were 3 bases for V and 8 bases for J; bases not matched to a gene: 13. The CDR3 totals 16 residues. Germline loops: CDR1 SGHNT, CDR2 YENEEA. The CDR3: CASSFSGTISGDEQFF. Here the CDR3 DNA reads TGTGCCAGCAGCTTCTCGGGGACTATCAGCGGGGATGAGCAGTTCTTC.

The rearrangement joins TRBV5-1 to TRBJ1-3; D is unclear. The germline V gene encodes CDR1 SGHRS and CDR2 YFSETQ. CDR3 length: 16 residues. V gave up 3 bases and J gave up 1 base, with 14 bases separating them. CDR3 sequence reads: CASSYLATGSGNTIYF. As DNA, the CDR3 is TGCGCCAGCAGCTACCTAGCCACGGGTTCTGGAAACACCATATATTTT.